The 19 T cell receptor beta chains presented below share a single source sample, sequenced in a study of cytomegalovirus exposure and HLA in healthy donors (TCRdb year 2017). Library generation was performed with the immunoSEQ multiplex PCR assay. The multiplex PCR relied on a mix of 60 forward primers for TCR Vbeta segments and 13 reverse primers for TCR Jbeta segments. TCRdb mirrors the immuneACCESS table, restricted to in-frame sequences. Some clones are absent from its copies; in checked studies, under half trace to an unresolved V gene, and the reason for the others is unknown. The sample records around 45,000 clones, under 75% of which are singletons. The ten largest clonotypes hold roughly 6.3% of the sample. Sequenced input: PBMCs. The receptors were gathered from a man aged 30 to 45 in good health and CMV-seronegative.

The chain has TRBV11-2 and TRBJ2-3; D is possibly TRBD1 (5 bases). The CDR3 loop spans 15 amino acids. Per germline, CDR1 SGHAT and CDR2 FQNNGV. Trimming shortened V by 5 bases and J by 0 bases, and 12 bases separated the two germline ends. CDR3 sequence reads: CASSPGQGSTDTQYF. The CDR3 DNA is TGTGCCAGCAGCCCCGGGCAGGGAAGCACAGATACGCAGTATTTT.

The CDR3 DNA follows: TGTGCCAGCAGCTTACTCCCAAGCGGGAGGCTGACAGATACGCAGTATTTT. Amino acid sequence: CASSLLPSGRLTDTQYF. The chain couples TRBV7-9 to TRBJ2-3; 9 bases agree with TRBD2. Germline CDR1 SEHNR, CDR2 FQNEAQ (reference sequence). With 2 bases clipped from V and 3 bases from J, the junction kept 9 bases outside the gene matches. The CDR3 has 17 amino acids. Full variable domain (remainder filled in from reference TRBV7-9 and TRBJ2-3): DTGVSQNPRHKITKRGQNVTFRCDPISEHNRLYWYRQTLGQGPEFLTYFQNEAQLEKSRLLSDRFSAERPKGSFSTLEIQRTEQGDSAMYLCASSLLPSGRLTDTQYFGPGTRLTVL.

This chain connects TRBV6-4 to TRBJ2-7; 10 positions agree with TRBD1. Germline values: CDR1 MRHNA, CDR2 SNTAGT. This CDR3 has 14 residues. The V gene end was trimmed by 3 bases and the J gene end by 3 bases; junction bases not matched to a gene: 2. CDR3 nucleotide sequence: TGTGCCAGCAGTGAAAGGACAGGGGGCTACGAGCAGTACTTC. Protein product: CASSERTGGYEQYF.

This chain uses TRBV27 with TRBJ2-7, with 10 bases matching TRBD2. Losses at the gene ends were 0 bases for V and 6 bases for J; bases not matched to a gene: 8. Germline CDR1 reads MNHEY; CDR2 reads SMNVEV (reference sequence). The CDR3 extends over 16 amino acids. This chain's CDR3 is CASSLSRAGGPGEQYF. CDR3 DNA sequence: TGTGCCAGCAGTTTATCCAGAGCGGGAGGGCCCGGCGAGCAGTACTTC.

This chain links TRBV5-1 with TRBJ2-7; weak D call: TRBD2 (6 bases). The CDR3 is 15 amino acids. V lost 4 bases, J lost 2 bases, and 16 bases lay in between. Germline V CDR1 and CDR2: SGHRS, YFSETQ. The CDR3 bases are TGCGCCAGCAGCACTCCGGGACTTCCCACCTACGAGCAGTACTTC. Encoded protein: CASSTPGLPTYEQYF.

This clone was seen just once. The chain joins TRBV9 to TRBJ2-2; weak D call: TRBD2 (5 bases). Germline V CDR1 and CDR2: SGDLS, YYNGEE. CDR3 length: 15 amino acids. V lost 2 bases to trimming and J lost 0 bases, with 8 bases between them. This CDR3 reads CASSVPGTNTGELFF. DNA of the CDR3: TGTGCCAGCAGCGTTCCCGGGACGAACACCGGGGAGCTGTTTTTT. The variable domain in full, completed from reference TRBV9 and TRBJ2-2, reads DSGVTQTPKHLITATGQRVTLRCSPRSGDLSVYWYQQSLDQGLQFLIQYYNGEERAKGNILERFSAQQFPDLHSELNLSSLELGDSALYFCASSVPGTNTGELFFGEGSRLTVL.

This clone was observed a few times. V gene TRBV6-1 combines with J gene TRBJ2-6; TRBD2 matches at 15 bases. Germline values: CDR1 MNHNS, CDR2 SASEGT. The CDR3 length is 22 residues. The ends lost 1 base at V and 0 bases at J; junction bases unmatched: 10. The CDR3 loop reads CASSEVGLAGGRFGSGANVLTF. As DNA, the CDR3 is TGTGCCAGCAGTGAAGTTGGACTAGCGGGAGGGCGGTTTGGCTCTGGGGCCAACGTCCTGACTTTC.

This chain's CDR3 is CAISEVTSGRALHEQFF. DNA for the CDR3: TGTGCCATCAGTGAGGTAACTAGCGGGAGGGCCCTCCATGAGCAGTTCTTC. V and J are TRBV10-3 and TRBJ2-1, with 13 bases that match TRBD2. This CDR3 contains 17 residues. Germline trimming cut 2 bases from V and 8 bases from J; bases unmatched to any gene: 9. CDR1 is ENHRY, CDR2 SYGVKD, per germline.

The chain has TRBV7-9 and TRBJ1-5, with D tentatively TRBD1 (5 bases). V gave up 1 base and J gave up 0 bases, with 10 bases separating them. From germline, CDR1 is SEHNR and CDR2 FQNEAQ (reference sequence). CDR3 length equals 16 residues. Here the CDR3 DNA reads TGTGCCAGCAGCTTAGGAGGAGGGGATAGCAATCAGCCCCAGCATTTT. Its protein product is CASSLGGGDSNQPQHF. Combining the CDR3 with reference TRBV7-9 and TRBJ1-5 gives the whole variable domain DTGVSQNPRHKITKRGQNVTFRCDPISEHNRLYWYRQTLGQGPEFLTYFQNEAQLEKSRLLSDRFSAERPKGSFSTLEIQRTEQGDSAMYLCASSLGGGDSNQPQHFGDGTRLSIL.

The chain employs TRBV18 and TRBJ1-4; TRBD1 matches at 7 bases. The CDR3 is made up of 12 amino acids. V lost 5 bases, J lost 8 bases, and 2 bases stayed unmatched. Germline CDR1 and CDR2: KGHSH and LQKENI. The CDR3 nucleotides read TGTGCCAGCTCAGAGGACAGGGAAAAACTGTTTTTT. Protein sequence: CASSEDREKLFF. The variable domain in full, completed from reference TRBV18 and TRBJ1-4, reads NAGVMQNPRHLVRRRGQEARLRCSPMKGHSHVYWYRQLPEEGLKFMVYLQKENIIDESGMPKERFSAEFPKEGPSILRIQQVVRGDSAAYFCASSEDREKLFFGSGTQLSVL.

The chain is built from TRBV7-9 and TRBJ2-5; D is possibly TRBD2 (7 bases). V was clipped by 6 bases and J by 7 bases, with 15 bases between them. This CDR3 is 13 amino acids long. Germline V gene sequence: CDR1 SEHNR, CDR2 FQNEAQ (reference sequence). CDR3 amino acids: CASSSYREGTQYF. The CDR3 DNA is TGTGCCAGCAGTTCGTACAGGGAGGGGACCCAGTACTTC.

This clone has only a few counts. The chain combines TRBV4-1 with TRBJ2-5; D possibly corresponds to TRBD1 (5 bases). The J call may be mistaken, given a closer DNA end match to TRBJ2-7. Germline assignment: CDR1 MGHRA and CDR2 YSYEKL. The CDR3 consists of 15 residues. CDR3 residues: CASSQDWGQAYEQYF. CDR3 DNA: TGCGCCAGCAGCCAAGATTGGGGCCAGGCCTACGAGCAGTACTTC.

V and J are TRBV5-1 and TRBJ1-1; 7 positions agree with TRBD1. CDR3 length: 15 amino acids. J was trimmed by 5 bases and V by 4 bases; bases with no gene match: 11. The germline CDR1 and CDR2 sequences are SGHRS and YFSETQ. In DNA form, the CDR3 reads TGCGCCAGCAGCGTCGTACAGGGGTACGGAACTGAAGCTTTCTTT. Translated: CASSVVQGYGTEAFF.

V is TRBV5-4 and J is TRBJ2-1; D is possibly TRBD2 (5 bases). The CDR3 loop spans 15 amino acids. Per germline, CDR1 SGHNT and CDR2 YYREEE (reference sequence). V was shortened by 4 bases and J by 7 bases, with 18 bases between the two germline ends. CDR3 nucleotide sequence: TGTGCCAGCAGCCCGCCCCCAACGGGGAAGAATGAGCAGTTCTTC. Translated, it gives CASSPPPTGKNEQFF.

The rearrangement joins TRBV5-4 to TRBJ2-2; TRBD2 aligns across 12 bases. This CDR3 is built from 16 residues. Germline CDR1 reads SGHNT; CDR2 reads YYREEE (reference sequence). The trim removed 4 bases at V and 3 bases at J, leaving 4 bases unmatched. CDR3 sequence (DNA): TGTGCCAGCAGCCCAAGACTAGCGGGAGACACCGGGGAGCTGTTTTTT. Protein: CASSPRLAGDTGELFF.

The chain employs TRBV5-1 and TRBJ2-5, with 9 bases fitting TRBD2. Trimming removed 2 bases from V and 4 bases from J; junction bases left unmatched: 0. Germline V gene lookup returns CDR1 SGHRS and CDR2 YFSETQ. There are 13 residues in the CDR3. CDR3 residues: CASSFSGGETQYF. DNA for the CDR3: TGCGCCAGCAGCTTTAGCGGGGGAGAGACCCAGTACTTC.

The V call is TRBV19, the J call TRBJ2-7; TRBD2 matches 7 bases. CDR1 and CDR2 (germline): LNHDA, SQIVND (reference sequence). The J segment lost 6 bases and the V segment lost 1 base, leaving 3 bases of the junction unmatched. This CDR3 has 13 residues. This CDR3 is CASSIGRTSEQYF. Written as DNA, the CDR3 is TGTGCCAGTAGTATAGGTCGGACTAGCGAGCAGTACTTC.

This clone has only a few counts. This chain joins TRBV30 and TRBJ1-1, with TRBD1 matching 9 bases. The CDR3 is 11 residues long. J was trimmed by 6 bases and V by 6 bases; bases with no gene match: 2. Germline V gives CDR1 GTSNPN, CDR2 SVGIG (reference sequence). The CDR3 loop is CACGQGSEAFF. CDR3 bases: TGTGCCTGCGGACAGGGGTCTGAAGCTTTCTTT.

The sample holds a few counts of this clone. The chain joins TRBV30 to TRBJ2-3; perhaps TRBD2 as D (6 bases). This CDR3 has 15 residues. The germline V and J ends were trimmed by 3 bases and 0 bases, with 13 bases remaining between them. Germline-derived CDR1 and CDR2 are GTSNPN and SVGIG (reference sequence). CDR3 DNA: TGTGCCTGGAGAAATACCGGGACTAGCACAGATACGCAGTATTTT. Residues: CAWRNTGTSTDTQYF.